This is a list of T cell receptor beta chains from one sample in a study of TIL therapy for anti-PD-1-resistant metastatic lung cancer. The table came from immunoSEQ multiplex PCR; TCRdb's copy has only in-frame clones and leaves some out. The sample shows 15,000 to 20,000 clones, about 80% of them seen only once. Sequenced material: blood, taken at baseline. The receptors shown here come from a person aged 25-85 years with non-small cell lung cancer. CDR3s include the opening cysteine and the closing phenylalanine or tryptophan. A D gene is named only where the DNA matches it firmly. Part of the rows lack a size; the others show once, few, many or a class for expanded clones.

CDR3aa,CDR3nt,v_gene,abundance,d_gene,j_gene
CASSRLAGGPDTQYF,TGTGCCAGCAGCAGACTAGCGGGGGGGCCAGATACGCAGTATTTT,TRBV7-3,-,TRBD2,TRBJ2-3
CASSRTGDINTGELFF,TGCGCCAGCAGCCGGACTGGTGACATTAACACCGGGGAGCTGTTTTTT,TRBV5-1,-,-,TRBJ2-2
CASSPQTGTGVSAFF,TGTGCCAGCAGCCCCCAGACCGGGACAGGGGTGTCAGCTTTCTTT,TRBV7-2,-,TRBD1,TRBJ1-1
CSVGGGGSPNTGELFF,TGCAGCGTTGGTGGGGGGGGCTCCCCGAACACCGGGGAGCTGTTTTTT,TRBV29-1,-,-,TRBJ2-2
CSVPQGGTDTQYF,TGCAGCGTTCCTCAGGGGGGCACAGATACGCAGTATTTT,TRBV29-1,-,TRBD1,TRBJ2-3
CASSYRLSGRTGELFF,TGTGCCAGCAGCTACCGCCTTAGCGGGAGGACCGGGGAGCTGTTTTTT,TRBV6-6,-,TRBD2,TRBJ2-2
CASSFRGRDTGELFF,TGTGCCAGCAGCTTCAGGGGCCGGGACACCGGGGAGCTGTTTTTT,TRBV11-2,-,-,TRBJ2-2
CASSVGSGASTDTQYF,TGTGCCAGCAGCGTAGGTAGCGGGGCAAGCACAGATACGCAGTATTTT,TRBV9,-,TRBD2,TRBJ2-3
CASSSTGEQYF,TGTGCCAGCAGTTCCACCGGGGAGCAGTACTTC,TRBV6-6,-,-,TRBJ2-7
CASSLVGGGPDTQYF,TGTGCCAGCAGCTTGGTCGGGGGGGGGCCAGATACGCAGTATTTT,TRBV5-4,-,TRBD2,TRBJ2-3
CASSPRTPTRGTDTQYF,TGTGCCAGTAGTCCCCGGACTCCAACAAGAGGCACAGATACGCAGTATTTT,TRBV19,-,-,TRBJ2-3
CASTGGGYGYTF,TGTGCCTCTACAGGGGGCGGCTATGGCTACACCTTC,TRBV28,-,TRBD1,TRBJ1-2
CASRRTGGNTGELFF,TGTGCCAGCAGACGGACAGGGGGAAACACCGGGGAGCTGTTTTTT,TRBV11-2,once,TRBD1,TRBJ2-2
CSALGDILSKGGYTF,TGCAGCGCCTTGGGGGACATCCTATCGAAGGGTGGCTACACCTTC,TRBV29-1,-,-,TRBJ1-2
CASSEEVGHTEAFF,TGTGCCAGCAGTGAAGAGGTAGGGCACACTGAAGCTTTCTTT,TRBV6-1,-,-,TRBJ1-1
CASASGASTDTQYF,TGTGCTAGTGCCTCGGGGGCAAGCACAGATACGCAGTATTTT,TRBV12-5,-,-,TRBJ2-3
CASSLLSGYNEQFF,TGTGCCAGCAGTTTATTGTCAGGGTACAATGAGCAGTTCTTC,TRBV28,-,-,TRBJ2-1
CSAPGGSMNTEAFF,TGCAGCGCCCCAGGGGGGTCTATGAACACTGAAGCTTTCTTT,TRBV29-1,-,TRBD1,TRBJ1-1
CASSVGQGREQYF,TGTGCCAGCAGCGTAGGGCAGGGGCGCGAGCAGTACTTC,TRBV9,-,-,TRBJ2-7
CASSRTGVGTEAFF,TGCGCCAGCAGCCGAACAGGGGTAGGCACTGAAGCTTTCTTT,TRBV4-3,-,TRBD1,TRBJ1-1
CASSIGLAGAETQYF,TGTGCCAGCAGCATAGGACTAGCGGGAGCAGAGACCCAGTACTTC,TRBV9,-,TRBD2,TRBJ2-5
CASSPRHGGELFF,TGTGCCAGCAGTCCACGTCACGGCGGGGAGCTGTTTTTT,TRBV11-2,-,-,TRBJ2-2
CASSRFGTTSNQPQHF,TGTGCCAGTAGTAGATTCGGGACAACTAGCAATCAGCCCCAGCATTTT,TRBV19,-,-,TRBJ1-5
CASSRTGTVYSPLHF,TGTGCCAGCAGTCGTACCGGGACAGTATATTCACCCCTCCACTTT,TRBV6-5,-,TRBD1,TRBJ1-6
CASSLAETGTYEQYF,TGTGCCAGCAGCTTAGCCGAAACAGGGACCTACGAGCAGTACTTC,TRBV13,-,-,TRBJ2-7
CASIGGGNGNQPQHF,TGTGCCAGCATTGGGGGGGGCAACGGCAATCAGCCCCAGCATTTT,TRBV6-6,-,-,TRBJ1-5
CASSETVNSNQPQHF,TGTGCCAGCAGTGAAACAGTTAATAGCAATCAGCCCCAGCATTTT,TRBV6-1,-,-,TRBJ1-5
CASSWGLAMETQYF,TGCGCCAGCAGCTGGGGACTAGCGATGGAGACCCAGTACTTC,TRBV5-1,-,TRBD2,TRBJ2-5
CASSLARRGNSPLHF,TGTGCCAGCAGCTTAGCGAGGAGGGGGAATTCACCCCTCCACTTT,TRBV7-9,-,-,TRBJ1-6
CASSMGGGGQPQHF,TGTGCCAGTAGTATGGGGGGCGGGGGTCAGCCCCAGCATTTT,TRBV19,-,-,TRBJ1-5
CASSISGGRRPYTDTQYF,TGTGCCAGTAGTATTTCCGGAGGCCGGAGGCCCTACACAGATACGCAGTATTTT,TRBV19,once,-,TRBJ2-3
CASSRANEQFF,TGCGCCAGCAGCCGGGCGAATGAGCAGTTCTTC,TRBV5-1,-,-,TRBJ2-1
CASSRDRVSEQYF,TGTGCCAGCAGCCGGGACAGGGTTTCCGAGCAGTACTTC,TRBV11-3,-,TRBD1,TRBJ2-7
CAGTEAGGPQGEQFF,TGTGCCGGTACTGAGGCGGGAGGGCCGCAGGGGGAGCAGTTCTTC,TRBV7-9,-,TRBD2,TRBJ2-1
CASSAPGRGDTEAFF,TGTGCCAGCAGTGCACCGGGGAGAGGGGATACTGAAGCTTTCTTT,TRBV2,few,-,TRBJ1-1
CASSLGTGFTDTQYF,TGTGCCAGCAGCTTAGGGACAGGGTTCACAGATACGCAGTATTTT,TRBV7-3,-,TRBD1,TRBJ2-3
CASSSGTNRDGYTF,TGTGCCAGCAGCTCGGGGACCAACAGGGACGGCTACACCTTC,TRBV7-2,-,-,TRBJ1-2
CASSIRGSGANVLTF,TGTGCCAGTAGTATCCGGGGCTCTGGGGCCAACGTCCTGACTTTC,TRBV19,-,-,TRBJ2-6
CASSLGLAGGSGELFF,TGCGCCAGCAGCCTGGGACTAGCGGGGGGTTCCGGGGAGCTGTTTTTT,TRBV4-3,-,TRBD2,TRBJ2-2
CASSPVGGASTDTQYF,TGTGCCAGCAGCCCGGTCGGGGGGGCCTCCACAGATACGCAGTATTTT,TRBV7-3,once,TRBD2,TRBJ2-3
CASTPGAQPQHF,TGTGCCAGCACCCCAGGGGCTCAGCCCCAGCATTTT,TRBV2,-,-,TRBJ1-5
CASSISGPSNYGYTF,TGTGCCAGTAGTATATCAGGACCGAGTAACTATGGCTACACCTTC,TRBV19,-,-,TRBJ1-2
CASSVGGGPSYNEQFF,TGTGCCAGCAGCGTAGGCGGGGGGCCCTCCTACAATGAGCAGTTCTTC,TRBV9,-,TRBD2,TRBJ2-1
CASSEQAGGRDTQYF,TGTGCCAGCAGTGAACAAGCGGGGGGCCGGGATACGCAGTATTTT,TRBV2,-,TRBD2,TRBJ2-3
CASGRSPGSSYEQYF,TGTGCCAGCGGTAGGTCCCCCGGCAGCTCCTACGAGCAGTACTTC,TRBV27,-,-,TRBJ2-7
CASSRGESGVQETQYF,TGTGCCAGCAGCCGGGGGGAGAGTGGGGTACAAGAGACCCAGTACTTC,TRBV28,-,TRBD2,TRBJ2-5
CASSSQGRDTEAFF,TGCGCCAGCAGCTCACAGGGTAGAGACACTGAAGCTTTCTTT,TRBV5-1,-,-,TRBJ1-1
CASSIRTGGVYGYTF,TGTGCCAGCAGCATACGGACAGGGGGCGTTTATGGCTACACCTTC,TRBV5-6,-,TRBD1,TRBJ1-2
CASSGQEETQYF,TGTGCCAGCAGCGGACAAGAAGAGACCCAGTACTTC,TRBV2,-,-,TRBJ2-5
CASSLMSQEEKLFF,TGTGCCAGCAGCTTAATGTCGCAGGAAGAAAAACTGTTTTTT,TRBV7-6,-,-,TRBJ1-4
CASSTRQDLLWDEQFF,TGTGCCAGCAGCACCCGACAGGACCTATTGTGGGATGAGCAGTTCTTC,TRBV21-1,-,-,TRBJ2-1
CASSIRAPGGNTIYF,TGTGCCAGTAGTATTCGGGCCCCGGGCGGAAACACCATATATTTT,TRBV19,-,-,TRBJ1-3
CASSQEGGYGYTF,TGCGCCAGCAGCCAAGAGGGAGGTTATGGCTACACCTTC,TRBV4-1,-,-,TRBJ1-2
CASSYPGTTNEQFF,TGTGCCAGCAGCTATCCCGGGACTACCAATGAGCAGTTCTTC,TRBV5-6,-,TRBD2,TRBJ2-1